These 14 T cell receptor beta chains originate from one sample sequenced in a study of blood T cell repertoires in COVID-19. This table comes from immunoSEQ multiplex PCR, and its TCRdb copy is limited to in-frame clones, with some not included. Of fewer than 350,000 clones in the sample, around 85% were seen once. Specimen: peripheral blood. The receptors here all came from a young woman who had recovered from COVID-19.

V and J are TRBV6-5 and TRBJ1-1, with a possible D match to TRBD1 (5 bases). The CDR3 spans 14 residues. The ends were cut back, 8 bases at V and 1 base at J, with 14 bases in the middle. The germline gives CDR1 MNHEY, CDR2 SVGAGI. The DNA for the CDR3 is TGTGCCAGCTCTAGTGGGGGGTGGAACACTGAAGCTTTCTTT. This codes for CASSSGGWNTEAFF.

This chain connects TRBV27 to TRBJ2-7; 7 bases line up with TRBD2. Germline CDR1 and CDR2: MNHEY and SMNVEV (reference sequence). Losses at the gene ends were 3 bases for V and 2 bases for J; bases not matched to a gene: 4. This CDR3 region has 14 residues. CDR3 in DNA: TGTGCCAGCAGTTTCTCTGGGGGGGCCTACGAGCAGTACTTC. Amino acids: CASSFSGGAYEQYF.

In this sample, this clone turned up many times. V is TRBV24-1 and J is TRBJ2-3, with a possible D match to TRBD1 (6 bases). Trimming stripped 1 base from V and 1 base from J, with 8 bases between. The CDR3 has 15 amino acids. Germline V CDR1 and CDR2: KGHDR, SFDVKD. The CDR3 nucleotides read TGTGCCACCAGTGATTTTTCAGGGGGCACAGATACGCAGTATTTT. This encodes CATSDFSGGTDTQYF.

This chain joins TRBV2 and TRBJ2-7, with D perhaps matching TRBD2 (6 bases). V lost 2 bases, J lost 3 bases, and 23 bases lay in between. Per germline, CDR1 SNHLY and CDR2 FYNNEI. CDR3 length: 18 amino acids. The CDR3 sequence is CASSETGPSSAVGYEQYF. The DNA for the CDR3 is TGTGCCAGCAGTGAAACGGGACCTTCTAGCGCCGTGGGCTACGAGCAGTACTTC.

The chain couples TRBV28 to TRBJ1-1, with D perhaps TRBD1 (6 bases). In germline, CDR1 is MDHEN, CDR2 SYDVKM. This CDR3 has 13 residues. V was shortened by 6 bases and J by 8 bases, with 16 bases between the two germline ends. The CDR3 DNA reads TGTGCCAGCAGCCCCCTCGTTGGGACAGAAGCTTTCTTT. Its translation is CASSPLVGTEAFF.

V usage is TRBV12-3 or TRBV12-4 and J usage is TRBJ2-3; the D is unclear. The CDR3 runs 12 residues. V was clipped by 5 bases and J by 5 bases, with 8 bases between them. The CDR3 coding sequence is TGTGCCAGCAGTAACGGTAAAGATACGCAGTATTTT. This encodes CASSNGKDTQYF.

The table lists this clone with a count of one. The chain links TRBV18 to TRBJ2-6, with a tentative D call TRBD1 (6 bases). The germline V gene encodes CDR1 KGHSH and CDR2 LQKENI. The CDR3 is made up of 15 amino acids. The V end lost 5 bases, the J end lost 2 bases, and 10 bases lay between the germline ends. The CDR3 coding sequence is TGTGCCAGCTCAGCTACAGGGACTGGGGCCAACGTCCTGACTTTC. This translates into CASSATGTGANVLTF.

The chain couples TRBV5-6 to TRBJ1-6; the match to TRBD1 covers 8 bases. The CDR3 covers 15 residues. V lost 2 bases, J lost 6 bases, and 4 bases stayed unmatched. Germline assignment: CDR1 SGHDT and CDR2 YYEEEE. CDR3: CASSFLDRVNSPLHF. CDR3 nucleotides: TGTGCCAGCAGCTTCCTGGACAGGGTTAATTCACCCCTCCACTTT.

This chain's CDR3 is CASSSRDRFLRNQPQHF. CDR3 sequence (DNA): TGTGCCAGCAGTTCCCGGGACAGGTTTTTGAGAAATCAGCCCCAGCATTTT. The gene calls are TRBV6-2 or TRBV6-3 and TRBJ1-5; TRBD1 matches at 8 bases. The ends lost 4 bases at V and 4 bases at J; junction bases unmatched: 12. Per the germline V gene, CDR1 is MNHEY and CDR2 is SVGEGT. CDR3 length equals 17 residues.

The sample holds one count of this clone. This may come from a read error, since a much larger clone is one base off. Additional DNA sequences in this sample encode the identical CDR3. The chain is built from TRBV6-1 and TRBJ1-5, with 8 bases that match TRBD1. This CDR3 has 13 residues. Germline CDR1 and CDR2: MNHNS and SASEGT. With 2 bases clipped from V and 7 bases from J, the junction kept 1 base outside the gene matches. The CDR3 DNA reads as TGTGCCAGCAGTGAACAGGGGGCGCAGCCCCAGCATTTT. Protein product: CASSEQGAQPQHF.

This sequence joins TRBV28 and TRBJ1-5; 10 bases match TRBD1. Germline CDR1 and CDR2: MDHEN and SYDVKM. V shed 6 bases, J shed 6 bases, and the junction held 8 bases outside the gene matches. CDR3 size: 15 residues. This CDR3 reads CASRRDRGLVQPQHF. The DNA of the CDR3 is TGTGCCAGCAGACGAGACAGGGGGCTTGTTCAGCCCCAGCATTTT.

This sequence joins TRBV6-5 and TRBJ1-1; TRBD1 matches at 9 bases. J was trimmed by 6 bases and V by 6 bases; bases with no gene match: 11. The CDR3 covers 15 residues. CDR1 and CDR2 (germline): MNHEY, SVGAGI. CDR3 loop: CASRPTGGLRPEAFF. CDR3 coding DNA: TGTGCCAGCAGACCAACAGGGGGCTTACGTCCTGAAGCTTTCTTT.

This sequence joins TRBV19 and TRBJ2-5; TRBD2 matches at 11 bases. The junction had 4 bases not matched to a gene; V was cut back by 2 bases and J by 5 bases. The CDR3 length is 15 residues. Germline V gene data show CDR1 as LNHDA and CDR2 as SQIVND (reference sequence). CDR3 amino acids: CASSILAGGGETQYF. CDR3 in DNA: TGTGCCAGTAGTATACTAGCGGGAGGCGGGGAGACCCAGTACTTC.

The V gene is TRBV27, the J gene TRBJ2-6, with 8 bases that match TRBD1. In germline, CDR1 is MNHEY, CDR2 SMNVEV (reference sequence). The length of the CDR3 is 16 residues. V was clipped by 6 bases and J by 2 bases; unmatched bases: 6. CDR3 nucleotide sequence: TGTGCCAGCAGGCCTCTGACAGGGGCTGGGGCCAACGTCCTGACTTTC. Translating it yields CASRPLTGAGANVLTF.